Following are 22 T cell receptor beta chains from one sample sequenced in a study of blood T cell repertoires in COVID-19. Assay: immunoSEQ multiplex PCR; the TCRdb copy retains only in-frame clones and omits some. The sample shows 150,000 or so clones, about 90% of them seen only once. The sample taken for sequencing was PBMCs or T cells enriched from blood (not recorded which). These receptors were obtained from a woman in her thirties or forties who had been exposed to COVID-19.

The chain combines TRBV10-1 with TRBJ2-1; the D gene is possibly TRBD1 (6 bases). The CDR3 covers 14 residues. V was pared by 10 bases and J by 4 bases, with 17 bases between. Germline CDR1 is WNHNN and CDR2 is SYGVQD (reference sequence). The CDR3 protein is CATKGGQKYNEQFF. The DNA for the CDR3 is TGCGCCACCAAAGGGGGACAAAAATACAATGAGCAGTTCTTC.

This clone was observed a handful of times. The genes are TRBV28 and TRBJ1-1; D might be TRBD1 (5 bases). V dropped 10 bases and J dropped 1 base, with 13 bases sitting between them. CDR3 length equals 13 residues. From germline, CDR1 is MDHEN and CDR2 SYDVKM. In nucleotides, the CDR3 is TGTGCCACATACCGACAGCAGAACACTGAAGCTTTCTTT. Translation gives CATYRQQNTEAFF.

This clone was seen once. The gene calls are TRBV19 and TRBJ1-1; no reliable D call. The CDR3 runs to 12 residues. V was cut by 7 bases and J by 3 bases, with 9 bases left in between. Germline CDR1 is LNHDA and CDR2 is SQIVND (reference sequence). CDR3 nucleotide sequence: TGTGCCAGTACCACGGTAGACACTGAAGCTTTCTTT. Amino acid sequence: CASTTVDTEAFF.

The DNA for the CDR3 is TGTGCCAGCAGTTACAGCGGCAAGATCTATGGCTACACCTTC. This gives the protein CASSYSGKIYGYTF. The rearrangement joins TRBV6-5 to TRBJ1-2, with D hard to call. Germline V gene sequence: CDR1 MNHEY, CDR2 SVGAGI. The CDR3 extends over 14 amino acids. V dropped 2 bases and J dropped 4 bases, with 11 bases sitting between them.

This clone occurred a few times. This chain uses TRBV9 with TRBJ2-1; 12 bases map to TRBD2. The CDR3 has 17 residues. The V gene's germline CDR1 is SGDLS and CDR2 YYNGEE. The ends lost 0 bases at V and 4 bases at J; junction bases unmatched: 5. The DNA for the CDR3 is TGTGCCAGCAGCGTAGGCAGCCTAGCGGGAGGGTACAATGAGCAGTTCTTC. The encoded protein is CASSVGSLAGGYNEQFF. The complete variable domain, with remaining parts taken from reference TRBV9 and TRBJ2-1, reads DSGVTQTPKHLITATGQRVTLRCSPRSGDLSVYWYQQSLDQGLQFLIQYYNGEERAKGNILERFSAQQFPDLHSELNLSSLELGDSALYFCASSVGSLAGGYNEQFFGPGTRLTVL.

The chain combines TRBV2 with TRBJ2-6; maybe TRBD2 (7 bases). CDR1 is SNHLY, CDR2 FYNNEI, per germline. The ends were cut back, 5 bases at V and 0 bases at J, with 20 bases in the middle. This CDR3 is 19 amino acids long. The CDR3 region has the DNA TGTGCCAGCAGTCTAGGGGGGGGGCAGATGGGCTCTGGGGCCAACGTCCTGACTTTC. As protein: CASSLGGGQMGSGANVLTF.

This clone was observed once. CDR3 nucleotide sequence: TGTGCCAGCAGCGTAGAAAGCGGGGGGTACAATGAGCAGTTCTTC. This sequence encodes CASSVESGGYNEQFF. The chain joins TRBV9 to TRBJ2-1, with 9 nucleotides matching TRBD2. CDR1 SGDLS and CDR2 YYNGEE come from the germline V gene. J gave up 4 bases and V 0 bases, and 2 bases lay outside the gene matches. The CDR3 consists of 15 residues.

The chain recombines TRBV5-1 with TRBJ1-2, with D possibly being TRBD1 (5 bases). Trimming left V 0 bases short and J 3 bases short, with 18 bases between. This CDR3 region has 17 residues. Germline assignment: CDR1 SGHRS and CDR2 YFSETQ. The CDR3 DNA follows: TGCGCCAGCAGCTTGGTGGGGAGGTTAACAGGAGACTATGGCTACACCTTC. Translation gives CASSLVGRLTGDYGYTF. Full variable domain (missing parts from reference TRBV5-1 and TRBJ1-2): KAGVTQTPRYLIKTRGQQVTLSCSPISGHRSVSWYQQTPGQGLQFLFEYFSETQRNKGNFPGRFSGRQFSNSRSEMNVSTLELGDSALYLCASSLVGRLTGDYGYTFGSGTRLTVV.

The rearrangement links TRBV28 to TRBJ1-2; 8 bases line up with TRBD1. The CDR3 is 16 residues long. The ends lost 5 bases at V and 6 bases at J; junction bases unmatched: 14. Germline-derived CDR1 and CDR2 are MDHEN and SYDVKM. CDR3 protein: CASSLTSGTGRNGYTF. In nucleotides, the CDR3 is TGTGCCAGCAGTCTCACGTCCGGGACAGGAAGGAATGGCTACACCTTC.

The rearrangement joins TRBV5-4 to TRBJ1-6; D gene ambiguous. Trimming stripped 0 bases from V and 10 bases from J, with 11 bases between. The CDR3 totals 14 residues. Germline lookup yields CDR1 SGHNT and CDR2 YYREEE (reference sequence). DNA for the CDR3: TGTGCCAGCAGCTTGGAAGGTTCGGGATCACCCCTCCACTTT. Translated, it gives CASSLEGSGSPLHF.

CDR3 sequence (DNA): TGTGCCAGCTCACCTACCCGGGACACCTCGAACACCGGGGAGCTGTTTTTT. Protein: CASSPTRDTSNTGELFF. The rearrangement uses TRBV18 and TRBJ2-2; tentatively, D is TRBD1 (6 bases). The CDR3 is 17 amino acids. Per the germline V gene, CDR1 is KGHSH and CDR2 is LQKENI. V gave up 3 bases and J gave up 0 bases, with 14 bases separating them.

The gene calls are TRBV27 and TRBJ2-3, with TRBD2 matching 7 bases. Germline CDR1 and CDR2: MNHEY and SMNVEV (reference sequence). Unmatched junction bases numbered 9, after V lost 7 bases and J lost 2 bases. The CDR3 runs to 15 residues. CDR3 sequence (DNA): TGTGCCAGCAAGACGGGACTACCTCTCACAGATACGCAGTATTTT. Translating gives CASKTGLPLTDTQYF.

This chain joins TRBV5-1 and TRBJ1-2; D is undetermined. V was clipped by 0 bases and J by 0 bases, with 9 bases between them. The germline gives CDR1 SGHRS, CDR2 YFSETQ. There are 15 residues in the CDR3. In nucleotides, the CDR3 is TGCGCCAGCAGCTTGGACGGGAACCCTAACTATGGCTACACCTTC. It encodes CASSLDGNPNYGYTF.

V gene TRBV23-1 combines with J gene TRBJ2-7, with TRBD1 matching over 8 bases. TRBV23-1 counts as an open reading frame of uncertain function. This CDR3 comprises 14 residues. V shed 9 bases, J shed 1 base, and the junction held 8 bases outside the gene matches. The CDR3 loop reads CARLRDRQSYEQYF. The CDR3 DNA is TGCGCCAGGCTCCGGGACAGGCAGTCCTACGAGCAGTACTTC.

This chain links TRBV29-1 with TRBJ2-3; tentative D call: TRBD2 (5 bases). The CDR3 is 14 amino acids. The V end lost 8 bases, the J end lost 2 bases, and 17 bases lay between the germline ends. Germline lookup yields CDR1 SQVTM and CDR2 ANQGSEA. The CDR3 here is CSYSENGYTDTQYF. The CDR3 region has the DNA TGCAGCTATAGCGAGAACGGGTACACAGATACGCAGTATTTT.

The rearrangement uses TRBV6-5 and TRBJ1-4; D possibly corresponds to TRBD1 (6 bases). This CDR3 is built from 13 residues. V was shortened by 4 bases and J by 8 bases, with 11 bases between the two germline ends. CDR1 is MNHEY and CDR2 is SVGAGI in the germline V gene. CDR3 region: CASSSGVGEKLFF. CDR3 in DNA: TGTGCCAGCAGTTCAGGGGTCGGGGAAAAACTGTTTTTT.

There are a few counts of this clone. The rearrangement joins TRBV10-1 to TRBJ1-2; 7 bases are shared with TRBD1. CDR1 WNHNN and CDR2 SYGVQD come from the germline V gene (reference sequence). The CDR3 sequence is 14 residues long. Trimming cost V 0 bases and J 5 bases; bases outside gene matches: 3. The CDR3 sequence is CASSESQQGYGYTF. In DNA form, the CDR3 reads TGCGCCAGCAGTGAGTCCCAACAGGGGTATGGCTACACCTTC.

The V gene is TRBV28, the J gene TRBJ2-5; 9 nucleotides agree with TRBD2. V trimming: 7 bases; J trimming: 0 bases; junction bases outside the gene matches: 6. This CDR3 region has 15 residues. In germline, CDR1 is MDHEN, CDR2 SYDVKM. CDR3 DNA: TGTGCCAGCAATCCCCTAGCGGGGTACCAAGAGACCCAGTACTTC. The encoded protein is CASNPLAGYQETQYF.

V and J are TRBV5-4 and TRBJ1-4; D call uncertain. The CDR3 length is 15 residues. The V end lost 3 bases, the J end lost 0 bases, and 9 bases lay between the germline ends. CDR1 is SGHNT, CDR2 YYREEE, per germline (reference sequence). The CDR3 region is CASSSGLSTNEKLFF. The CDR3 bases are TGTGCCAGCAGCTCAGGACTCTCAACTAATGAAAAACTGTTTTTT.

The chain joins TRBV28 to TRBJ1-1; 10 bases map to TRBD1. The junction had 8 bases not matched to a gene; V was cut back by 6 bases and J by 4 bases. This CDR3 comprises 15 residues. CDR1 and CDR2 (germline): MDHEN, SYDVKM. The CDR3 DNA is TGTGCCAGCAGGACAGGGGGCGGACTGCGCACTGAAGCTTTCTTT. Protein sequence: CASRTGGGLRTEAFF.

CDR3 nucleotide sequence: TGTGCCAGCTCACCACTCGGACAGGGGGCGAATCAGCCCCAGCATTTT. Its protein is CASSPLGQGANQPQHF. This sequence joins TRBV18 and TRBJ1-5; 11 nucleotides agree with TRBD1. CDR3 length equals 16 residues. Germline loops: CDR1 KGHSH, CDR2 LQKENI. Trimming cost V 1 base and J 4 bases; bases outside gene matches: 3. Full variable domain (outside the CDR3, taken from reference TRBV18 and TRBJ1-5): NAGVMQNPRHLVRRRGQEARLRCSPMKGHSHVYWYRQLPEEGLKFMVYLQKENIIDESGMPKERFSAEFPKEGPSILRIQQVVRGDSAAYFCASSPLGQGANQPQHFGDGTRLSIL.

This clone was seen just once. The gene calls are TRBV29-1 and TRBJ1-2, with 9 bases matching TRBD1. Losses at the gene ends were 5 bases for V and 10 bases for J; bases not matched to a gene: 5. CDR1 SQVTM and CDR2 ANQGSEA come from the germline V gene. The CDR3 sequence is 11 residues long. The CDR3 protein is CSVRDRDHYTF. The CDR3 DNA sequence: TGCAGCGTTCGGGACAGGGACCACTACACCTTC.